The sequence of this T cell receptor beta chain was determined in a study of cytomegalovirus exposure and HLA in healthy donors. V shed 4 bases and J 6 bases; nucleotides not matched to a gene: 5. Germline V gene sequence: CDR1 SNHLY, CDR2 FYNNEI. The CDR3 is made up of 16 amino acids. With 60 Vbeta and 13 Jbeta primers, the PCR was carried out. Sequencing used immunoSEQ multiplex PCR; TCRdb keeps in-frame clones, though not all of them. Here the sample spans under 200,000 clones, 65% to 80% being singletons. The source is a woman aged 50 to 60 in good health and CMV-seropositive. The specimen was PBMCs. The genes are TRBV2 and TRBJ2-3; 15 bases are shared with TRBD2. Here the CDR3 reads CASSAGLAGGRDTQYF. In nucleotides, the CDR3 is TGTGCCAGCAGTGCGGGACTAGCGGGGGGCCGGGATACGCAGTATTTT. The variable domain in full, completed from reference TRBV2 and TRBJ2-3, reads EPEVTQTPSHQVTQMGQEVILRCVPISNHLYFYWYRQILGQKVEFLVSFYNNEISEKSEIFDDQFSVERPDGSNFTLKIRSTKLEDSAMYFCASSAGLAGGRDTQYFGPGTRLTVL.